Below, 6 T cell receptor beta chains from the same sample are listed, as sequenced in a study of cytomegalovirus exposure and HLA in healthy donors. Vbeta (60) and Jbeta (13) primers were used in the PCR. Only in-frame clones appear in the TCRdb table, and some are missing; sequencing was by immunoSEQ multiplex PCR. The sample carries 120,000 or so clones, about three quarters recorded once. The sample was PBMCs. These TCRs come from a woman aged 60-75 years in good health and CMV-seropositive.

This clone was detected only a few times. CDR3 DNA sequence: TGTGCCAGCAGCCAACCCCAGATCGGGAGGGGATTAGTGGTGACTGAAGCTTTCTTT. Amino acid sequence: CASSQPQIGRGLVVTEAFF. V gene TRBV4-2 combines with J gene TRBJ1-1, with D maybe TRBD1 (5 bases). This CDR3 is built from 19 residues. Germline lookup yields CDR1 LGHNA and CDR2 YNFKEQ. Trimming stripped 2 bases from V and 5 bases from J, with 27 bases between.

The rearrangement links TRBV28 to TRBJ2-3, with 7 bases fitting TRBD2. Germline values: CDR1 MDHEN, CDR2 SYDVKM. The CDR3 contains 15 residues. V dropped 6 bases and J dropped 1; count of bases not matched to a gene: 7. The CDR3 DNA follows: TGTGCCAGCAGCCATTGGGCGGGAGGCACAGATACGCAGTATTTT. It specifies CASSHWAGGTDTQYF.

The chain combines TRBV5-5 with TRBJ2-5; D possibly corresponds to TRBD2 (6 bases). From germline, CDR1 is SGHKS and CDR2 YYEKEE (reference sequence). This CDR3 region has 16 residues. V dropped 0 bases and J dropped 5 bases, with 17 bases sitting between them. The CDR3 DNA is TGTGCCAGCAGCTTGGGGGGGGAGCGCCTGAGGGAGACCCAGTACTTC. Amino acid sequence: CASSLGGERLRETQYF.

Comment on this clone: The junction departs from the called germline gene at one end, perhaps through a read error. The rearrangement links TRBV7-7 to TRBJ2-7, with 8 positions matching TRBD2. The germline CDR1 and CDR2 sequences are SSHAT and FNYEAQ (reference sequence). The CDR3 is made up of 14 amino acids. The CDR3 DNA reads TGTGCCGGCAGCCCCGGGGGGGAGCTCTACGAGCAGTACTTC. Protein product: CAGSPGGELYEQYF.

The sample holds a few counts of this clone. This chain joins TRBV6-1 and TRBJ2-5; possible D gene TRBD2, 5 bases. The germline CDR1 and CDR2 sequences are MNHNS and SASEGT. The V end was cut by 7 bases, the J end by 7 bases, with 22 bases between. The CDR3 loop spans 15 amino acids. CDR3 amino acids: CASIRGLPSLGTQYF. The DNA for the CDR3 is TGTGCCAGCATCCGCGGGCTACCAAGTCTCGGGACCCAGTACTTC.

Only one count was recorded for this clone. This chain links TRBV11-2 with TRBJ2-2, with TRBD2 matching 8 bases. CDR1 and CDR2 from the germline V gene are SGHAT and FQNNGV. J was trimmed by 5 bases and V by 6 bases; bases with no gene match: 8. CDR3 length equals 15 residues. CDR3 amino acids: CASSTGGRVTGELFF. Written as DNA, the CDR3 is TGTGCCAGCAGTACGGGGGGGAGAGTTACCGGGGAGCTGTTTTTT.